This is a list of T cell receptor beta chains from one sample in a study of T cell responses to AZD1222 COVID-19 vaccine. The repertoire was sequenced with immunoSEQ multiplex PCR; TCRdb's copy has only in-frame clones and lacks some. The table includes over 100,000 clones, about nine tenths detected once. The sample consisted of peripheral blood, taken on day 0 of AZD1222 vaccination. All receptors come from an adult in good health. Both conserved end residues are trimmed from each CDR3. Fields, in order: V gene, J gene, CDR3 protein.

>TRBV9|TRBJ2-7
ASSGRTDRGSYEQY
>TRBV28|TRBJ2-2
ASSLGTGGIANTGELF
>TRBV10-3|TRBJ1-6
AISPEGTGDSPLH
>TRBV19|TRBJ1-1
ASSPVGTPNTEAF
>TRBV6-1|TRBJ2-7
ASSELGQSYEQY
>TRBV5-4|TRBJ2-2
ASSFDLANTGELF
>TRBV28|TRBJ1-2
ASSSNRGFCWAGGCFCFCGYT
>TRBV28|TRBJ1-2
ASSTPTGSYGYT
>TRBV9|TRBJ1-1
ASSAGTDINTEAF
>TRBV27|TRBJ2-7
ASSLSGDSSYEQY
>TRBV11-2|TRBJ2-5
ASSLEGGQETQY
>TRBV7-2|TRBJ2-3
ASSLRQGDTQY
>TRBV27|TRBJ2-5
ASKVLAGRQETQY
>TRBV3-1/TRBV3-2|TRBJ2-3
ASSHKGSDTQY
>TRBV15|TRBJ2-1
ATSREGTGVEF
>TRBV13|TRBJ2-1
ASSSNLRTDYNEQF
>TRBV14|TRBJ2-1
ASSPLGEGPREQF
>TRBV29-1|TRBJ1-2
SVDPGLYGYT
>TRBV10-3|TRBJ2-2
AIRKLNRETGELF
>TRBV4-2|TRBJ1-3
ASSQDGGGSSGNTIY
>TRBV6-5|TRBJ2-6
ASSYSRRSGANVLT
>TRBV7-9|TRBJ1-2
ASSGVGQPNYGYT
>TRBV7-6|TRBJ1-4
ASSPGGSVVGEKLF
>TRBV18|TRBJ1-2
ASSPVDNPQGYT
>TRBV18|TRBJ1-3
ASSPLIQEYSGNTIY
>TRBV4-2|TRBJ1-2
ASSQDPRGTGVSLGGYT
>TRBV11-2|TRBJ1-2
ASSASDGRYGYT
>TRBV7-9|TRBJ1-3
ASSNRESGNTIY
>TRBV3-1/TRBV3-2|TRBJ2-2
ASRKGSGTGELF
>TRBV6-5|TRBJ1-2
ASSYRGTGDYYGYT
>TRBV18|TRBJ1-2
ASSHTRDRGYGYT
>TRBV6-1|TRBJ2-7
ASSESRYEQY
>TRBV3-1/TRBV3-2|TRBJ2-2
ASSQQGAGELF
>TRBV7-7|TRBJ1-5
ASSLGADQPQH
>TRBV19|TRBJ1-1
ASSILRARKGAF
>TRBV27|TRBJ1-2
ASSLKAHYEYGYT
>TRBV28|TRBJ1-2
ASSLPPLEGYT
>TRBV2|TRBJ1-4
ASSRDRGREGRV
>TRBV3-1/TRBV3-2|TRBJ2-7
ASSQVRSYEQY
>TRBV4-1|TRBJ2-7
ASSQDVLAGGYEQY
>TRBV27|TRBJ2-1
ASSFPTGDSYNEQF
>TRBV4-2|TRBJ2-5
ASSQGVSGEETQY
>TRBV18|TRBJ2-7
ASSHPSYEQY
>TRBV11-2|TRBJ2-7
ASSYPPAGTYEQY
>TRBV6-1|TRBJ2-7
ASRPTGGRYEQY
>TRBV5-1|TRBJ1-2
ASSLAGTDNYGYT
>TRBV2|TRBJ2-1
ASRDRGQVGNEQF